A single sample gave rise to the 27 T cell receptor beta chains below, sequenced in a study of CD8 T cells in ankylosing spondylitis. Using its own MiXCR run on the 5' RACE reads, TCRdb lists one record per CDR3 protein. In the table there are some 220,000 distinct CDR3 sequences, roughly 8.2% of which are singletons. Sequenced: blood, either unsorted or a sorted T cell fraction (not recorded which). Every receptor here comes from a female donor with ankylosing spondylitis or in good health (not recorded which).

At least ten counts were recorded for this clonotype. The V and J genes are TRBV29-1 and TRBJ2-1; D is tentatively TRBD1 or TRBD2 (5 bases each). Per germline, CDR1 SQVTM and CDR2 ANQGSEA. V lost 5 bases, J lost 8 bases, and 13 bases lay in between. The CDR3 has 12 residues. This CDR3 is CSVTRGHDEQFF. The DNA for the CDR3 is TGCAGCGTTACGAGGGGTCACGATGAGCAGTTCTTC.

In this sample, this clonotype turned up many times. The chain couples TRBV6-2 or TRBV6-3 to TRBJ2-1; D ambiguous. This CDR3 has 12 residues. Trimming left V 2 bases short and J 7 bases short, with 6 bases between. Germline V gene lookup returns CDR1 MNHEY and CDR2 SVGEGT. In DNA form, the CDR3 reads TGTGCCAGCAGTTACAATGTAAATGAGCAGTTCTTC. This translates into CASSYNVNEQFF.

This clonotype has ten or more counts. Here the CDR3 reads CASTLLGFEETQYF. The CDR3 DNA sequence: TGTGCCAGCACCCTACTAGGGTTCGAGGAGACCCAGTACTTC. This chain links TRBV6-6 with TRBJ2-5; D is possibly TRBD2 (5 bases). This CDR3 contains 14 residues. V was clipped by 7 bases and J by 5 bases, with 17 bases between them. CDR1 and CDR2 (germline): MNHNY, SVGAGI (reference sequence).

This clonotype was detected ten times or more. The V and J genes are TRBV4-3 and TRBJ2-3, with 7 nucleotides matching TRBD1. The CDR3 extends over 15 amino acids. V was clipped by 0 bases and J by 5 bases; unmatched bases: 5. The germline V gene encodes CDR1 LGHNA and CDR2 YSLEER. CDR3 residues: CASSQEYRGGDTQYF. The CDR3 DNA is TGCGCCAGCAGCCAAGAGTACAGGGGTGGAGATACGCAGTATTTT.

This clonotype was picked up many times. The chain combines TRBV29-1 with TRBJ1-2; 7 positions match TRBD1. Germline V gene sequence: CDR1 SQVTM, CDR2 ANQGSEA. Losses at the gene ends were 5 bases for V and 5 bases for J; bases not matched to a gene: 8. This CDR3 is 13 amino acids long. CDR3 sequence: CSVRTGVEYGYTF. The CDR3 DNA reads as TGCAGCGTTCGGACAGGCGTTGAGTATGGCTACACCTTC.

This clonotype was counted between two and nine times. V usage is TRBV7-3 and J usage is TRBJ2-1; TRBD2 is a possible D gene (5 bases). The CDR3 covers 14 residues. The germline gives CDR1 SGHTA, CDR2 FQGTGA. The germline V and J ends were trimmed by 5 bases and 8 bases, with 16 bases remaining between them. The CDR3 bases are TGTGCCAGCAGCCGGACGGGGATACCGGATGAGCAGTTCTTC. It yields the protein CASSRTGIPDEQFF. The full variable domain, rest sourced from reference TRBV7-3 and TRBJ2-1, is GAGVSQTPSNKVTEKGKYVELRCDPISGHTALYWYRQSLGQGPEFLIYFQGTGAADDSGLPNDRFFAVRPEGSVSTLKIQRTERGDSAVYLCASSRTGIPDEQFFGPGTRLTVL.

This clonotype appeared many times. The V and J genes are TRBV12-3 or TRBV12-4 and TRBJ1-1; D remains ambiguous. CDR3 length equals 13 residues. With 7 bases removed from V and 5 bases from J, the gap between germline ends came to 14 bases. The CDR3 DNA sequence: TGTGCCAGCACCCTGGTTCGGGGAACTGAAGCTTTCTTT. This sequence encodes CASTLVRGTEAFF.

This clonotype occurred many times. The genes are TRBV20-1 and TRBJ2-1; 9 nucleotides line up with TRBD2. V lost 1 base to trimming and J lost 7 bases; unmatched junction nucleotides: 5. The germline gives CDR1 DFQATT, CDR2 SNEGSKA (reference sequence). The CDR3 runs 14 residues. The CDR3 DNA sequence: TGCAGTGCTAGAGCGGCTAGCGGGACGAATGAGCAGTTCTTC. Its protein is CSARAASGTNEQFF.

The CDR3 DNA is TGTGCCAGCTCACCAAATGTCAGAACAGGGTTCACTGAAGCTTTCTTT. Its translation: CASSPNVRTGFTEAFF. V usage is TRBV18 and J usage is TRBJ1-1; a weak D match, TRBD1 (6 bases). Trimming took 2 bases from V and 4 from J, leaving 17 bases between them. This CDR3 region has 16 residues. Germline CDR1 KGHSH, CDR2 LQKENI. The full variable domain, completed using reference TRBV18 and TRBJ1-1, is NAGVMQNPRHLVRRRGQEARLRCSPMKGHSHVYWYRQLPEEGLKFMVYLQKENIIDESGMPKERFSAEFPKEGPSILRIQQVVRGDSAAYFCASSPNVRTGFTEAFFGQGTRLTVV.

This clonotype was detected ten times or more. The CDR3 here is CSASEGYEQFF. The DNA of the CDR3 is TGCAGTGCTAGCGAGGGATATGAGCAGTTCTTC. The V and J genes are TRBV20-1 and TRBJ2-1; D may be TRBD2 (5 bases). Germline-derived CDR1 and CDR2 are DFQATT and SNEGSKA (reference sequence). The CDR3 sequence is 11 residues long. V was clipped by 3 bases and J by 8 bases, with 8 bases between them.

The chain uses TRBV15 and TRBJ2-7; D might be TRBD1 (6 bases). V shed 9 bases and J shed 2 bases, with 17 bases lying between them. The CDR3 sequence is 14 residues long. Germline V gene lookup returns CDR1 LNHNV and CDR2 YYDKDF (reference sequence). CDR3 residues: CATKLSRGTYEQYF. The CDR3 DNA follows: TGTGCCACGAAACTCAGCAGGGGAACCTACGAGCAGTACTTC.

This clonotype came up many times. V is TRBV5-6 and J is TRBJ1-1; no clear D. The V gene lost 0 bases and the J gene lost 10 bases, with 7 bases spanning the gap. CDR3 length: 11 residues. Germline CDR1 and CDR2: SGHDT and YYEEEE. This chain's CDR3 is CASSLGRVAFF. DNA for the CDR3: TGTGCCAGCAGCTTGGGGAGGGTAGCTTTCTTT.

Regarding this clonotype: This clone may be a read error of a much larger clone one base away. The genes are TRBV28 and TRBJ1-5; 10 positions match TRBD1. CDR1 is MDHEN and CDR2 is SYDVKM in the germline V gene. V shed 4 bases and J 2 bases; nucleotides not matched to a gene: 8. This CDR3 is 17 amino acids long. In DNA, the CDR3 is TGTGCCAGCAGTTCCGAGACAGGGGGCATTGGCAATCAGCCCCAGCATTTT. The encoded protein is CASSSETGGIGNQPQHF.

Regarding this clonotype: A read error may be the cause here, since a much bigger clone is one base away. This chain links TRBV20-1 with TRBJ1-5; no clear D gene. Germline V lookup: CDR1 DFQATT, CDR2 SNEGSKA (reference sequence). Between the trimmed V and J ends, which lost 3 bases and 1 base, there was a span of 4 bases. There are 12 residues in the CDR3. Here the CDR3 reads CSASGSNQPQHF. The CDR3 DNA follows: TGCAGTGCTAGTGGCAGCAATCAGCCCCAGCATTTT.

This clonotype came up many times. The gene calls are TRBV6-2 or TRBV6-3 and TRBJ2-1; D is perhaps TRBD2 (6 bases). There are 15 residues in the CDR3. The germline gives CDR1 MNHEY, CDR2 SVGEGT. Trimming removed 2 bases from V and 5 bases from J, with 13 bases in between. CDR3 protein: CASSYVGGVNNEQFF. The CDR3 DNA reads TGTGCCAGCAGTTACGTTGGCGGGGTGAACAATGAGCAGTTCTTC.

This clonotype was detected a few times. J is TRBJ2-6 and V is TRBV7-2; TRBD1 is a possible D gene (6 bases). Germline values: CDR1 SGHTA, CDR2 FQGNSA. Trimming pared 5 bases from V and 2 bases from J, leaving 13 bases between. The CDR3 extends over 16 amino acids. The CDR3 here is CASSPQSGAGANVLTF. CDR3 in DNA: TGTGCCAGCAGCCCACAATCAGGGGCTGGGGCCAACGTCCTGACTTTC.

This chain's CDR3 is CASSDRMDRSIQYF. As DNA, the CDR3 is TGTGCCAGCAGTGATCGGATGGACAGGTCCATTCAGTACTTC. V gene TRBV6-1 combines with J gene TRBJ2-4, with 7 bases matching TRBD1. Trimming at V came to 3 bases and at J to 9 bases, leaving 8 bases not matched to a gene. This CDR3 has 14 amino acids. Germline V lookup: CDR1 MNHNS, CDR2 SASEGT.

This clonotype has ten or more counts. V gene TRBV20-1 combines with J gene TRBJ2-1; tentatively, D is TRBD2 (5 bases). The germline V gene has CDR1 DFQATT and CDR2 SNEGSKA (reference sequence). Trimming pared 0 bases from V and 0 bases from J, leaving 9 bases between. The CDR3 consists of 15 residues. CDR3 protein: CSAREGRDSYNEQFF. The CDR3 DNA reads TGCAGTGCTAGAGAGGGCCGGGACTCCTACAATGAGCAGTTCTTC.

A word on this clonotype: The missing conserved phenylalanine or tryptophan at the end of this CDR3 makes a read error likely. The V gene is TRBV5-1, the J gene TRBJ1-1; possible D gene TRBD1, 5 bases. Germline assignment: CDR1 SGHRS and CDR2 YFSETQ. There are 13 residues in the CDR3. V gave up 2 bases and J gave up 4 bases, with 9 bases separating them. The CDR3 DNA sequence: TGCGCCAGCAGCTTTCCGGGGGGCACTGAAGCTTTCCTT. Its translation: CASSFPGGTEAFL.

This clonotype was detected many times. The chain joins TRBV25-1 to TRBJ2-1, with a possible D match to TRBD1 (7 bases). Germline loops: CDR1 MGHDK, CDR2 SYGVNS. The CDR3 extends over 11 amino acids. The V end was cut by 8 bases, the J end by 8 bases, with 10 bases between. The CDR3 DNA reads as TGTGCCAGCCGCGGGACAGATGAGCAGTTCTTC. It codes for CASRGTDEQFF.

This clonotype showed up just a few times. The V gene is TRBV4-3, the J gene TRBJ2-5; TRBD2 agrees at 9 bases. With 0 bases clipped from V and 2 bases from J, the junction kept 4 bases outside the gene matches. The CDR3 extends over 16 amino acids. CDR1 and CDR2 (germline): LGHNA, YSLEER. CDR3 in DNA: TGCGCCAGCAGCCAAGATAGCGGGAGCACACAAGAGACCCAGTACTTC. It translates to CASSQDSGSTQETQYF.

This clonotype showed up many times. In nucleotides, the CDR3 is TGCAGCTTTGCGGACAGGGTTGAGGGCTACACCTTC. It translates to CSFADRVEGYTF. The rearrangement uses TRBV29-1 and TRBJ1-2; 8 bases align to TRBD1. The ends lost 8 bases at V and 8 bases at J; junction bases unmatched: 10. The CDR3 sequence is 12 residues long. Per germline, CDR1 SQVTM and CDR2 ANQGSEA.

Only a few counts were recorded for this clonotype. J is TRBJ2-1 and V is TRBV11-2; 12 bases align to TRBD2. CDR1 is SGHAT, CDR2 FQNNGV, per germline. After removal of 7 bases from V and 6 bases from J, the junction contained 10 bases not matched to a gene. This CDR3 spans 16 amino acids. CDR3 DNA sequence: TGTGCCAGCACCTTCCCGGCTAGCGGGAGGGGCAATGAGCAGTTCTTC. It yields the protein CASTFPASGRGNEQFF.

Ten or more counts support this clonotype. The chain is built from TRBV4-3 and TRBJ2-1; perhaps TRBD1 as D (6 bases). CDR3 length: 15 amino acids. Trimming removed 4 bases from V and 6 bases from J, with 16 bases in between. The germline V gene has CDR1 LGHNA and CDR2 YSLEER. The CDR3 sequence is CASSLVGAAPNEQFF. In DNA, the CDR3 is TGCGCCAGCAGCCTCGTGGGGGCGGCACCCAATGAGCAGTTCTTC.

This clonotype was counted a few times. V is TRBV7-2 and J is TRBJ2-5; D remains unclear. Germline V gives CDR1 SGHTA, CDR2 FQGNSA. V shed 3 bases and J shed 6 bases, with 11 bases lying between them. This CDR3 is 13 amino acids long. The CDR3 sequence: CASSLGIVKTQYF. The CDR3 DNA follows: TGTGCCAGCAGCTTGGGGATCGTGAAGACCCAGTACTTC.

In its sample, this clonotype was seen a few times. The chain uses TRBV7-9 and TRBJ1-1; D ambiguous. CDR1 is SEHNR, CDR2 FQNEAQ, per germline (reference sequence). V was clipped by 1 base and J by 2 bases, with 8 bases between them. The CDR3 spans 14 residues. Written as DNA, the CDR3 is TGTGCCAGCAGCTTAGTGTTGGGTAACACTGAAGCTTTCTTT. The encoded protein is CASSLVLGNTEAFF.

This clonotype was seen repeatedly, ten times or more. The chain carries TRBV7-2 and TRBJ1-1; D unresolved. The CDR3 extends over 10 amino acids. From germline, CDR1 is SGHTA and CDR2 FQGNSA. CDR3 DNA: TGTGCACTTGGGGACACTGAAGCTTTCTTT. This gives the protein CALGDTEAFF.